This T cell receptor beta chain was sequenced for a study of blood T cell repertoires in COVID-19. Assay used: immunoSEQ multiplex PCR; TCRdb lists only in-frame clones, some missing. The table includes 120,000 to 150,000 clones, about four fifths detected once. The source of this sequence is an elderly woman in a cohort sampled during active or convalescent COVID-19. The sequencing sample was made of peripheral blood.

This chain's CDR3 is CASSPGLAQETQYF. The CDR3 DNA reads TGTGCCAGCTCCCCGGGACTCGCCCAAGAGACCCAGTACTTC. V and J are TRBV18 and TRBJ2-5; weak D call: TRBD2 (6 bases). CDR3 size: 14 residues. Trimming removed 6 bases from V and 1 base from J, with 12 bases in between. Germline V gene sequence: CDR1 KGHSH, CDR2 LQKENI.